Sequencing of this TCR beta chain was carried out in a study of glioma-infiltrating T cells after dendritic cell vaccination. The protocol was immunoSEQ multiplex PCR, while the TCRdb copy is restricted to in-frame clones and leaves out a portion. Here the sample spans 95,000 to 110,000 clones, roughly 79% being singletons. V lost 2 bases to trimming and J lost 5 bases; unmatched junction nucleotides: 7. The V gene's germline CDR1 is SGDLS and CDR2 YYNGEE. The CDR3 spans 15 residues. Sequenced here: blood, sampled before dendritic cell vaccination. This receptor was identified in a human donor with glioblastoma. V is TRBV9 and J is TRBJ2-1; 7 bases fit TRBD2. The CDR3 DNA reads TGTGCCAGCAGCGTCTTCAGTGGGGGGGACAATGAGCAGTTCTTC. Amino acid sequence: CASSVFSGGDNEQFF.